The subject of this entry is one T cell receptor beta chain. The data were taken from a study of beta chain features in type 1 diabetes. Study details: Cell yields, age and gender were similar between patients and healthy donors.

The V and J ends lost 3 bases and 2 bases respectively, with 13 bases between them. The germline V gene has CDR1 SGHAT and CDR2 FQNNGV. The CDR3 consists of 15 residues. Expressed TCRB transcripts were sequenced because the entire RNA isolate underwent reverse transcription. Produced via immunoSEQ multiplex PCR; TCRdb's table is partial and in-frame only. The sample gives about 330,000 clones, 9.5% to 12% of which show up once; 0.015% is in the top ten. The V gene is TRBV11-2, the J gene TRBJ1-2, with D perhaps matching TRBD1 (5 bases). The sample comprised naive CD4+ T cells from blood. This TCR derives from a woman younger than 45 in good health. CDR3 nucleotide sequence: TGTGCCAGCAGCTTCATAACAGACAGCAACTATGGCTACACCTTC. Protein: CASSFITDSNYGYTF.